The next 26 T cell receptor beta chains were all read from a single sample in a study of beta chain features in type 1 diabetes. The whole isolated RNA underwent reverse transcription, so sequencing captured expressed TCRB transcripts. Clones were read by immunoSEQ multiplex PCR, and TCRdb kept only the in-frame ones, dropping some. Among about 410,000 clones, about 15% were seen once, and the ten largest hold about 0.034%. Sequencing was performed on naive CD4+ T cells from blood. These receptors were obtained from a man aged 25 to 40 in good health.

The chain carries TRBV5-1 and TRBJ2-1; possible D gene TRBD2, 6 bases. V lost 4 bases and J 1 base, leaving 18 bases between the germline ends. The germline V gene encodes CDR1 SGHRS and CDR2 YFSETQ. The CDR3 has 17 amino acids. This CDR3 reads CASSPHSEGGSYNEQFF. Here the CDR3 DNA reads TGCGCCAGCAGCCCCCATAGCGAGGGAGGATCCTACAATGAGCAGTTCTTC.

This clone was found a few times. The J gene is TRBJ2-6, the V gene TRBV7-9; D unclear. CDR3 length: 17 residues. The germline CDR1 and CDR2 sequences are SEHNR and FQNEAQ (reference sequence). Trimming shortened V by 0 bases and J by 4 bases, and 13 bases separated the two germline ends. This chain's CDR3 is CASSLARSPDGANVLTF. CDR3 DNA sequence: TGTGCCAGCAGCTTAGCCCGCTCCCCTGACGGGGCCAACGTCCTGACTTTC. Drawing the rest from reference TRBV7-9 and TRBJ2-6, the complete variable domain is DTGVSQNPRHKITKRGQNVTFRCDPISEHNRLYWYRQTLGQGPEFLTYFQNEAQLEKSRLLSDRFSAERPKGSFSTLEIQRTEQGDSAMYLCASSLARSPDGANVLTFGAGSRLTVL.

The chain has TRBV10-3 and TRBJ2-7, with 7 positions matching TRBD1. The CDR3 is 14 residues long. CDR1 and CDR2 (germline): ENHRY, SYGVKD. Trimming cost V 10 bases and J 2 bases; bases outside gene matches: 11. CDR3 sequence (DNA): TGTGCCACCTCAAGTGGGACAGCAACCTACGAGCAGTACTTC. It encodes CATSSGTATYEQYF.

The V gene is TRBV14, the J gene TRBJ2-3, with D unclear. Germline V gives CDR1 SGHDN, CDR2 FVKESK. The CDR3 is made up of 16 amino acids. V dropped 0 bases and J dropped 4 bases, with 14 bases sitting between them. This CDR3 reads CASSQDWIVKADTQYF. The DNA of the CDR3 is TGTGCCAGCAGCCAAGATTGGATAGTTAAGGCAGATACGCAGTATTTT.

The rearrangement uses TRBV5-1 and TRBJ1-1; D perhaps matches TRBD1 (6 bases). CDR3 length: 17 residues. V shed 0 bases and J shed 3 bases, with 18 bases lying between them. Germline V gene lookup returns CDR1 SGHRS and CDR2 YFSETQ. In DNA form, the CDR3 reads TGCGCCAGCAGCTTGGCCTTTTTTGGGGGCCAGGACACTGAAGCTTTCTTT. Translating gives CASSLAFFGGQDTEAFF.

The V and J genes are TRBV5-1 and TRBJ2-1; the D is unclear. Per germline, CDR1 SGHRS and CDR2 YFSETQ. The CDR3 length is 13 residues. V lost 3 bases and J 6 bases, leaving 10 bases between the germline ends. The CDR3 DNA is TGCGCCAGCAGCTCTACTATTCCCAATGAGCAGTTCTTC. Encoded protein: CASSSTIPNEQFF.

Many counts were recorded for this clone. The rearrangement uses TRBV10-3 and TRBJ2-5; 8 bases fit TRBD1. Germline assignment: CDR1 ENHRY and CDR2 SYGVKD. V was clipped by 4 bases and J by 7 bases; unmatched bases: 8. CDR3 length: 14 amino acids. The CDR3 DNA is TGTGCCATCAGTGTCCCGGGACAGGTTTGGACCCAGTACTTC. Its protein product is CAISVPGQVWTQYF.

This clone has more than one count but fewer than ten. The chain couples TRBV7-2 to TRBJ2-1; TRBD2 matches at 7 bases. CDR3 length: 16 amino acids. V shed 4 bases and J 6 bases; nucleotides not matched to a gene: 12. Germline CDR1 SGHTA, CDR2 FQGNSA. The CDR3 loop reads CASSWGGRGFSNEQFF. The DNA of the CDR3 is TGTGCCAGCAGCTGGGGCGGGAGAGGGTTTAGCAATGAGCAGTTCTTC.

This clone was seen only a few times. This chain uses TRBV9 with TRBJ1-1; a weak D match, TRBD1 (5 bases). The CDR3 has 14 residues. CDR1 SGDLS and CDR2 YYNGEE come from the germline V gene. The V and J ends lost 0 bases and 4 bases respectively, with 10 bases between them. The CDR3 DNA follows: TGTGCCAGCAGCGTAGTTCAGGGAGGCACTGAAGCTTTCTTT. Translation gives CASSVVQGGTEAFF.

This clone was found a few times. The chain links TRBV18 to TRBJ1-1; TRBD1 matches 7 bases. V lost 6 bases, J lost 1 base, and 11 bases stayed unmatched. The CDR3 has 16 residues. CDR1 is KGHSH and CDR2 is LQKENI in the germline V gene. The CDR3 DNA is TGTGCCAGCTCTAACAGGGGTGAGTTCGCGAACACTGAAGCTTTCTTT. It encodes CASSNRGEFANTEAFF.

The chain links TRBV18 to TRBJ2-4; D is perhaps TRBD1 or TRBD2 (5 bases each). Per germline, CDR1 KGHSH and CDR2 LQKENI. The CDR3 runs to 14 residues. With 3 bases removed from V and 7 bases from J, the gap between germline ends came to 13 bases. For the CDR3, the DNA is TGTGCCAGCTCACCCCCAGGGAGTCGGAACATTCAGTACTTC. Translating it yields CASSPPGSRNIQYF.

There are many counts of this clone. The chain links TRBV7-2 to TRBJ2-4; D unclear. The CDR3 has 15 amino acids. The germline V gene has CDR1 SGHTA and CDR2 FQGNSA. V was clipped by 2 bases and J by 0 bases, with 8 bases between them. The CDR3 loop is CASSLFLIAKNIQYF. Written as DNA, the CDR3 is TGTGCCAGCAGCTTATTTCTGATAGCCAAAAACATTCAGTACTTC.

This chain joins TRBV7-9 and TRBJ2-7, with a possible D match to TRBD2 (6 bases). The CDR3 covers 14 residues. V dropped 4 bases and J dropped 8 bases, with 18 bases sitting between them. Per the germline V gene, CDR1 is SEHNR and CDR2 is FQNEAQ (reference sequence). The CDR3 DNA reads TGTGCCAGCAGCTACTACCCGAGTGGGAGGCAGCAGTACTTC. Encoded protein: CASSYYPSGRQQYF. Full variable domain (rest looked up from reference TRBV7-9 and TRBJ2-7): DTGVSQNPRHKITKRGQNVTFRCDPISEHNRLYWYRQTLGQGPEFLTYFQNEAQLEKSRLLSDRFSAERPKGSFSTLEIQRTEQGDSAMYLCASSYYPSGRQQYFGPGTRLTVT.

V gene TRBV10-3 combines with J gene TRBJ1-5, with a tentative D call TRBD1 (5 bases). The CDR3 extends over 11 amino acids. Germline CDR1 reads ENHRY; CDR2 reads SYGVKD. V lost 9 bases and J lost 6, with 9 bases in between. The CDR3 reads CAIKGSQPQHF. The CDR3 coding sequence is TGTGCCATAAAGGGGAGTCAGCCCCAGCATTTT.

This clone has just a few counts. The gene calls are TRBV29-1 and TRBJ2-7; D remains ambiguous. In germline, CDR1 is SQVTM, CDR2 ANQGSEA. With 3 bases removed from V and 2 bases from J, the gap between germline ends came to 5 bases. The CDR3 loop spans 11 amino acids. The CDR3 spells CSVEGTYEQYV. The CDR3 DNA reads as TGCAGCGTTGAGGGCACCTACGAGCAGTACGTC.

The chain joins TRBV27 to TRBJ2-6; tentative D call: TRBD2 (5 bases). The CDR3 loop spans 16 amino acids. V was trimmed by 6 bases and J by 9 bases, leaving 21 bases between them. Germline CDR1 and CDR2: MNHEY and SMNVEV (reference sequence). The CDR3 spells CASSPLGEKSVNVLTF. CDR3 nucleotides: TGTGCCAGCAGCCCCCTCGGGGAAAAATCAGTCAACGTCCTGACTTTC.

This clone showed up many times. The CDR3: CALYEQYV. As DNA, the CDR3 is TGTGCACTTTACGAGCAGTACGTC. V usage is TRBV21-1 and J usage is TRBJ2-7. TRBV21-1 is reported as a pseudogene. There are 8 residues in the CDR3.

J is TRBJ2-1 and V is TRBV11-2, with TRBD1 identical over 9 bases. The CDR3 runs 15 residues. The germline CDR1 and CDR2 sequences are SGHAT and FQNNGV. After removal of 5 bases from V and 7 bases from J, the junction contained 9 bases not matched to a gene. CDR3 amino acids: CASSDIQGAVNEQFF. In DNA form, the CDR3 reads TGTGCCAGCAGCGATATACAGGGGGCAGTAAATGAGCAGTTCTTC.

The rearrangement uses TRBV30 and TRBJ2-1; no firm D call. CDR3 size: 11 residues. V lost 0 bases and J lost 6, with 3 bases in between. Germline CDR1 and CDR2: GTSNPN and SVGIG (reference sequence). This CDR3 is CAWSVVNEQFF. The DNA of the CDR3 is TGTGCCTGGAGTGTAGTCAATGAGCAGTTCTTC.

In this sample, this clone turned up a few times. V and J are TRBV7-2 and TRBJ2-5; D may be TRBD1 (6 bases). V shed 1 base and J shed 5 bases, with 11 bases lying between them. The CDR3 has 14 residues. Germline CDR1 reads SGHTA; CDR2 reads FQGNSA. The CDR3 protein is CASSLGAGVETQYF. The CDR3 bases are TGTGCCAGCAGCTTAGGGGCAGGGGTGGAGACCCAGTACTTC.

This clone occurred a few times. This chain uses TRBV7-2 with TRBJ2-5; no firm D call. V gave up 7 bases and J gave up 6 bases, with 24 bases separating them. This CDR3 comprises 16 residues. The germline V gene encodes CDR1 SGHTA and CDR2 FQGNSA. This CDR3 reads CASTASGSSEVQTQYF. CDR3 bases: TGTGCCAGCACCGCATCGGGCTCCTCAGAGGTCCAGACCCAGTACTTC.

The chain is built from TRBV5-6 and TRBJ2-7; D gene ambiguous. From germline, CDR1 is SGHDT and CDR2 YYEEEE. V gave up 3 bases and J gave up 7 bases, with 8 bases separating them. This CDR3 comprises 11 residues. The CDR3 is CASSYVQEQYF. The CDR3, as DNA: TGTGCCAGCAGCTACGTACAGGAGCAGTACTTC. The variable domain in full, completed from reference TRBV5-6 and TRBJ2-7, reads DAGVTQSPTHLIKTRGQQVTLRCSPKSGHDTVSWYQQALGQGPQFIFQYYEEEERQRGNFPDRFSGHQFPNYSSELNVNALLLGDSALYLCASSYVQEQYFGPGTRLTVT.

This CDR3 is CASSTFGSGNNEQFF. DNA for the CDR3: TGTGCCAGCAGCACCTTTGGTAGCGGAAACAATGAGCAGTTCTTC. This sequence joins TRBV7-2 and TRBJ2-1; a weak D match, TRBD2 (6 bases). Trimming left V 5 bases short and J 5 bases short, with 16 bases between. Germline CDR1 and CDR2: SGHTA and FQGNSA. CDR3 length: 15 residues.

This clone was counted between two and nine times. The chain has TRBV11-2 and TRBJ1-2; no definite D call. The CDR3 totals 15 residues. The germline V gene encodes CDR1 SGHAT and CDR2 FQNNGV. V was clipped by 0 bases and J by 3 bases, with 11 bases between them. CDR3 amino acids: CASSLDRGVYYGYTF. CDR3 DNA sequence: TGTGCCAGCAGCTTAGATCGTGGGGTTTACTATGGCTACACCTTC.

This clone was counted a few times. The genes are TRBV9 and TRBJ1-6, with 8 bases matching TRBD1. Germline V lookup: CDR1 SGDLS, CDR2 YYNGEE. The CDR3 contains 13 residues. With 7 bases clipped from V and 7 bases from J, the junction kept 4 bases outside the gene matches. CDR3 bases: TGTGCCAGCCAGGGGGCTACCAATTCACCCCTCCACTTT. This codes for CASQGATNSPLHF.

This clone was counted a few times. The chain recombines TRBV9 with TRBJ2-3, with 13 nucleotides matching TRBD2. Germline V gene lookup returns CDR1 SGDLS and CDR2 YYNGEE. The CDR3 loop spans 15 amino acids. The ends lost 6 bases at V and 8 bases at J; junction bases unmatched: 9. The DNA of the CDR3 is TGTGCCAGCACCGGAGGACTAGCGGGAGCCTTTACGCAGTATTTT. Translation gives CASTGGLAGAFTQYF.